The 4 T cell receptor beta chains presented below share a single source sample, sequenced in a study of blood T cell repertoires in COVID-19. TCRdb keeps only in-frame clones here, not all; method: immunoSEQ multiplex PCR. The sample yields nearly 60,000 clones, over 75% seen once. Sequenced input: peripheral blood. Source of these receptors: a man aged 40-49 years with active COVID-19.

The chain uses TRBV7-9 and TRBJ2-2; 7 bases map to TRBD2. The CDR3 is 15 amino acids. The V gene end was trimmed by 5 bases and the J gene end by 6 bases; junction bases not matched to a gene: 9. The V gene's germline CDR1 is SEHNR and CDR2 FQNEAQ (reference sequence). In DNA form, the CDR3 reads TGTGCCAGCAGCAGTGGGGCCCGGGAGGCCGGGGAGCTGTTTTTT. This codes for CASSSGAREAGELFF.

Only one count was recorded for this clone. The chain employs TRBV28 and TRBJ1-1, with D possibly matching TRBD1 (6 bases). V dropped 6 bases and J dropped 1 base, with 21 bases sitting between them. This CDR3 region has 17 residues. Germline V CDR1 and CDR2: MDHEN, SYDVKM. The CDR3 region has the DNA TGTGCCAGCAGACCACCAGGGACATGGGACGGGAACACTGAAGCTTTCTTT. This encodes CASRPPGTWDGNTEAFF. Drawing the rest from reference TRBV28 and TRBJ1-1, the complete variable domain is DVKVTQSSRYLVKRTGEKVFLECVQDMDHENMFWYRQDPGLGLRLIYFSYDVKMKEKGDIPEGYSVSREKKERFSLILESASTNQTSMYLCASRPPGTWDGNTEAFFGQGTRLTVV.

The CDR3 DNA sequence: TGCGCCAGCAGGTCAGAACGAGGAGGGCCCGACGAGCAGTACTTC. Its protein product is CASRSERGGPDEQYF. This chain connects TRBV10-2 to TRBJ2-7, with D possibly matching TRBD2 (6 bases). CDR3 length: 15 amino acids. Germline CDR1 WSHSY, CDR2 SAAADI. The V gene lost 6 bases and the J gene lost 5 bases, with 20 bases spanning the gap.

The chain couples TRBV2 to TRBJ2-1; D may be TRBD1 (6 bases). Germline CDR1 reads SNHLY; CDR2 reads FYNNEI. This CDR3 region has 15 residues. V was cut by 3 bases and J by 4 bases, with 13 bases left in between. CDR3 amino acids: CASSDSGTPYNEQFF. The CDR3 nucleotides are TGTGCCAGCAGTGATTCAGGGACACCTTACAATGAGCAGTTCTTC.